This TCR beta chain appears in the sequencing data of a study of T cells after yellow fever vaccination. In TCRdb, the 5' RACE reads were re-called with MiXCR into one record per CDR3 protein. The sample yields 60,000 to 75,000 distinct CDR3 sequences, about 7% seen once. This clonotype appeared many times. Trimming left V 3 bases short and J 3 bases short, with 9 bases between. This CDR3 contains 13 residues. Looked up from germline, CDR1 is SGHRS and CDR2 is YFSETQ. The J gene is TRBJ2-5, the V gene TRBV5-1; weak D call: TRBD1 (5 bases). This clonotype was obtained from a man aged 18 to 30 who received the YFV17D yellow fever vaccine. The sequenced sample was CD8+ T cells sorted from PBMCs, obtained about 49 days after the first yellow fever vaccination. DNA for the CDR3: TGCGCCAGCAGCTCCGACAGAGAAGAGACCCAGTACTTC. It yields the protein CASSSDREETQYF.